This TCR beta chain was recovered during a study of CD8+CD57+ T cells in acquired aplastic anemia. The patients chosen for sequencing had shown expansion of CD8+CD57+ cells (detected by flow cytometry). Per germline, CDR1 KGHDR and CDR2 SFDVKD. CDR3 size: 14 residues. V lost 7 bases, J lost 3 bases, and 4 bases stayed unmatched. Profiling that covered TCR beta VDJ and CDR3 relied on genomic DNA as its template. TCRdb redid the calling of the reads with MiXCR, one entry per CDR3 protein. The table records about 40,000 distinct CDR3 sequences, roughly 63% of them present only once. The rearrangement links TRBV24-1 to TRBJ1-2, with TRBD1 matching 10 bases. Source material: sorted CD4+, CD8+, or CD8+CD57+ T cells (not recorded which) from PBMCs. The TCR comes from a human donor with aplastic anemia. The CDR3 DNA reads TGTGCCACCAGCGGGACAGGGGAGCACTATGGCTACACCTTC. This gives the protein CATSGTGEHYGYTF.